This is a list of T cell receptor beta chains from one sample in a study of blood T cell repertoires in COVID-19. Generated by immunoSEQ multiplex PCR, the TCRdb table keeps only in-frame clones and is missing some. The data show 55,000 or so clones, about four fifths seen once. Material: peripheral blood. The receptors were gathered from a man under 40 with COVID-19, enrolled during active disease. Both conserved end residues are part of each CDR3. Each record gives: clone size, D gene, J gene, V gene, CDR3 protein, CDR3 DNA. A D gene is named only where the DNA matches it firmly. The size field is filled for only some rows; it gives once, few, many or a size class.

>once|NA|TRBJ2-2|TRBV5-1
CASSLGAANTGELFF
TGCGCCAGCAGCTTGGGAGCGGCGAACACCGGGGAGCTGTTTTTT
>NA|TRBD2|TRBJ2-5|TRBV5-6
CASSPLAGAGETQYF
TGTGCCAGCAGCCCTTTAGCGGGGGCGGGAGAGACCCAGTACTTC
>NA|TRBD1|TRBJ1-2|TRBV4-3
CASSLQGGDGYTF
TGCGCCAGCAGTCTACAGGGGGGAGATGGCTACACCTTC
>NA|TRBD2|TRBJ2-3|TRBV10-1
CASSESISGTSTDTQYF
TGCGCCAGCAGTGAGTCGATAAGCGGGACTAGCACAGATACGCAGTATTTT
>NA|NA|TRBJ2-3|TRBV7-3
CASSLDTSTDTQYF
TGTGCCAGCAGCTTGGACACTAGCACAGATACGCAGTATTTT
>NA|NA|TRBJ1-5|TRBV4-2
CASSQEIGPVQGQPQHF
TGTGCCAGCAGCCAAGAAATTGGGCCCGTACAGGGCCAGCCCCAGCATTTT
>few|TRBD1|TRBJ2-7|TRBV7-6
CASSSRWGQGEEQYF
TGTGCCAGCAGCTCTAGATGGGGACAGGGGGAAGAGCAGTACTTC
>NA|NA|TRBJ2-1|TRBV19
CASSLTGSSYNEQFF
TGTGCCAGTAGTCTTACGGGGAGCTCCTACAATGAGCAGTTCTTC
>NA|NA|TRBJ2-5|TRBV7-3
CASSFSSGYQETQYF
TGTGCCAGCAGCTTCAGTAGCGGCTACCAAGAGACCCAGTACTTC
>NA|TRBD1|TRBJ2-3|TRBV6-1
CASSYSDRGVTQYF
TGTGCCAGCAGTTATTCCGACAGGGGAGTTACGCAGTATTTT
>once|NA|TRBJ2-3|TRBV7-3
CASTGGGTSTDTQYF
TGTGCCAGCACGGGCGGTGGGACTAGCACAGATACGCAGTATTTT
>NA|NA|TRBJ2-3|TRBV11-2
CASRRTDTQYF
TGTGCCAGCAGGCGAACAGATACGCAGTATTTT
>few|NA|TRBJ2-4|TRBV18
CASSPPAQGWIQYF
TGTGCCAGCTCACCCCCGGCGCAGGGCTGGATTCAGTACTTC
>NA|NA|TRBJ2-2|TRBV2
CASKIIPGHGTGELFF
TGTGCCAGCAAAATAATTCCGGGACACGGCACCGGGGAGCTGTTTTTT
>few|NA|TRBJ2-1|TRBV2
CASKPEPPEQFF
TGTGCCAGCAAGCCTGAACCCCCCGAGCAGTTCTTC
>NA|TRBD2|TRBJ2-3|TRBV4-2
CASSQDNDQAGARTDTQYF
TGTGCCAGCAGCCAAGATAATGACCAAGCGGGAGCTCGCACAGATACGCAGTATTTT
>NA|TRBD2|TRBJ2-3|TRBV29-1
CSVERGSTSDTQYF
TGCAGCGTTGAGCGCGGGAGCACCTCAGATACGCAGTATTTT
>NA|TRBD1|TRBJ1-3|TRBV5-1
CASSSGTVGNTIYF
TGCGCCAGCAGCTCCGGGACAGTTGGAAACACCATATATTTT
>NA|TRBD1|TRBJ2-5|TRBV11-3
CASSLDDRGGQETQYF
TGTGCCAGCAGCTTAGATGACAGGGGAGGCCAAGAGACCCAGTACTTC
>once|NA|TRBJ2-2|TRBV9
CASSGGLKNTGELFF
TGTGCCAGCAGCGGGGGACTTAAGAACACCGGGGAGCTGTTTTTT
>NA|NA|TRBJ2-7|TRBV2
CASRRDRDQYEQYF
TGTGCCAGCAGGAGGGATCGCGACCAGTACGAGCAGTACTTC
>NA|NA|TRBJ1-1|TRBV7-2
CASSQSGRGDTEAFF
TGTGCCAGCAGCCAATCCGGGAGAGGGGACACTGAAGCTTTCTTT
>once|TRBD2|TRBJ2-3|TRBV6-6
CASSRPGTSGRGGDTQYF
TGTGCCAGCAGTCGTCCCGGGACTAGCGGGAGGGGAGGAGATACGCAGTATTTT
>few|TRBD2|TRBJ2-3|TRBV5-1
CASSDGLATDTQYF
TGCGCCAGCAGCGACGGACTAGCCACAGATACGCAGTATTTT
>NA|NA|TRBJ2-3|TRBV4-2
CASSQESSGDTQYF
TGTGCCAGCAGCCAAGAGAGTAGCGGAGATACGCAGTATTTT
>NA|NA|TRBJ2-1|TRBV29-1
CSVGIAVGGDYNEQFF
TGCAGCGTTGGTATCGCCGTCGGAGGGGACTACAATGAGCAGTTCTTC
>once|TRBD2|TRBJ2-3|TRBV5-1
CASSLVLAGRTDTQYF
TGCGCCAGCAGCTTGGTTCTAGCGGGACGCACAGATACGCAGTATTTT
>once|TRBD1|TRBJ2-7|TRBV11-3
CASSRDRTGEQYF
TGTGCCAGCAGTCGGGACAGGACAGGTGAGCAGTACTTC